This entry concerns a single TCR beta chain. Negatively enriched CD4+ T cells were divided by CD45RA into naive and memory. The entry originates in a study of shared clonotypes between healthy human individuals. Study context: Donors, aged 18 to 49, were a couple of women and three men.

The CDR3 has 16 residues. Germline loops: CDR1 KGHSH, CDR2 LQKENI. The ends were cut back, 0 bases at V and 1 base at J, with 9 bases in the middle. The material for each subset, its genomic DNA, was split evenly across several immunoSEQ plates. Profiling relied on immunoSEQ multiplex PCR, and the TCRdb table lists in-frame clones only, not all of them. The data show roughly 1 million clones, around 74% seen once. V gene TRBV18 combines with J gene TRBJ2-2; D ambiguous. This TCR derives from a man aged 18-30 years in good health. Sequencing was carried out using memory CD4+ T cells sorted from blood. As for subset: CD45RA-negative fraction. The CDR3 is CASSPPSGKNTGELFF. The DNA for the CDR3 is TGTGCCAGCTCACCACCGTCAGGAAAGAACACCGGGGAGCTGTTTTTT. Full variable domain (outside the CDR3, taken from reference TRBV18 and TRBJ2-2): NAGVMQNPRHLVRRRGQEARLRCSPMKGHSHVYWYRQLPEEGLKFMVYLQKENIIDESGMPKERFSAEFPKEGPSILRIQQVVRGDSAAYFCASSPPSGKNTGELFFGEGSRLTVL.